This T cell receptor (beta chain) was sequenced during a study of long-term antiretroviral therapy in people with HIV. Study results and caveats: Once patients were on ART, diversity went higher but still fell short of transplant donor controls. Clonotypes expanded prior to ART showed repertoire dominance at all sampled time points. Repertoires with HIV possessed tighter CDR3 length spans than those of controls.

In each sample, about 0.9-10 million cryopreserved PBMC were present before DNA extraction. Details on this clone: Its antigen is not known.

The CDR3 is 17 amino acids. Looked up from germline, CDR1 is LNHNV and CDR2 is YYDKDF (reference sequence). The ends lost 1 base at V and 4 bases at J; junction bases unmatched: 9. Survey-level immunoSEQ v3.0 assays were run. Profiled with immunoSEQ multiplex PCR; TCRdb holds only in-frame clones, not every one. The sample has 25,000 to 35,000 clones; roughly 97% are singletons. The source material was unsorted PBMCs, sampled 6.9 years after starting antiretroviral therapy. V is TRBV15 and J is TRBJ2-1, with 8 bases that match TRBD2. The sequence derives from a man aged 25 to 40 with HIV. The CDR3 spells CATSRGGLAGGYNEQFF. The CDR3 DNA follows: TGTGCCACCAGCAGAGGGGGGCTAGCGGGCGGATACAATGAGCAGTTCTTC.